Presented here are 21 T cell receptor beta chains from one specimen sequenced in a study of fetal regulatory T cell absence and autoimmunity. Clones were read by immunoSEQ multiplex PCR, and TCRdb kept only the in-frame ones, dropping some. The data contain more than 85,000 clones, around 72% of them singletons. Sequences were obtained from pancreas tissue. The receptors here all came from a male donor with IPEX syndrome.

The J gene is TRBJ2-3, the V gene TRBV9, with D tentatively TRBD2 (6 bases). The CDR3 has 16 amino acids. V was clipped by 4 bases and J by 2 bases, with 17 bases between them. Germline loops: CDR1 SGDLS, CDR2 YYNGEE. CDR3 bases: TGTGCCAGCAGCCTCCTTATTGGGGGGACCACAGATACGCAGTATTTT. This sequence encodes CASSLLIGGTTDTQYF.

The chain is built from TRBV5-8 and TRBJ1-2; 8 bases match TRBD1. Germline CDR1 SGHTS, CDR2 YDEGEE. Unmatched junction bases numbered 4, after V lost 2 bases and J lost 1 base. CDR3 length: 15 amino acids. The CDR3 DNA follows: TGTGCCAGCAGCTTCCGGACAGGGCTTAACTATGGCTACACCTTC. Translation: CASSFRTGLNYGYTF.

V and J are TRBV6-5 and TRBJ1-1; D remains ambiguous. CDR1 and CDR2 from the germline V gene are MNHEY and SVGAGI. The CDR3 is 14 amino acids. V lost 2 bases to trimming and J lost 5 bases, with 12 bases between them. CDR3 nucleotide sequence: TGTGCCAGCAGTTACCGCGGCACCCAGACTGAAGCTTTCTTT. Protein product: CASSYRGTQTEAFF.

Points on this clone: Distinct nucleotide sequences in the sample also encode this CDR3. J is TRBJ2-3 and V is TRBV2; 8 nucleotides align to TRBD2. CDR3 length equals 12 residues. J lost 6 bases, V lost 4 bases, and 0 bases had no gene match. Germline assignment: CDR1 SNHLY and CDR2 FYNNEI. Written as DNA, the CDR3 is TGTGCCAGCAGTGGACTAGCGGATACGCAGTATTTT. Its protein product is CASSGLADTQYF.

V is TRBV6-5 and J is TRBJ2-3, with unresolved D. Germline V gene lookup returns CDR1 MNHEY and CDR2 SVGAGI. The V end lost 3 bases, the J end lost 3 bases, and 7 bases lay between the germline ends. This CDR3 comprises 13 residues. CDR3 DNA sequence: TGTGCCAGCAGTTATGGGGAAACAGATACGCAGTATTTT. Translated, it gives CASSYGETDTQYF.

V and J are TRBV9 and TRBJ2-3; possibly TRBD1 for D (6 bases). Per the germline V gene, CDR1 is SGDLS and CDR2 is YYNGEE. The CDR3 is 13 residues long. Trimming pared 0 bases from V and 4 bases from J, leaving 6 bases between. The CDR3 region is CASSVGQADTQYF. CDR3 nucleotides: TGTGCCAGCAGCGTAGGACAGGCAGATACGCAGTATTTT.

This clone has only a few counts. The chain links TRBV7-9 to TRBJ1-3; D is possibly TRBD1 (5 bases). This CDR3 has 15 amino acids. The germline V and J ends were trimmed by 3 bases and 0 bases, with 9 bases remaining between them. The germline V gene encodes CDR1 SEHNR and CDR2 FQNEAQ (reference sequence). This CDR3 is CASSLGRGSGNTIYF. The CDR3 DNA is TGTGCCAGCAGCTTGGGGAGGGGCTCTGGAAACACCATATATTTT. Based on the CDR3 plus reference TRBV7-9 and TRBJ1-3, the full variable domain is DTGVSQNPRHKITKRGQNVTFRCDPISEHNRLYWYRQTLGQGPEFLTYFQNEAQLEKSRLLSDRFSAERPKGSFSTLEIQRTEQGDSAMYLCASSLGRGSGNTIYFGEGSWLTVV.

The chain has TRBV5-1 and TRBJ2-7; D may be TRBD1 or TRBD2 (5 bases each). This CDR3 spans 11 amino acids. Germline V CDR1 and CDR2: SGHRS, YFSETQ. V was pared by 4 bases and J by 3 bases, with 5 bases between. The CDR3 protein is CASSGGYEQYF. For the CDR3, the DNA is TGCGCCAGCAGCGGGGGCTACGAGCAGTACTTC.

V and J are TRBV7-2 and TRBJ2-7, with 8 nucleotides matching TRBD2. The germline V gene encodes CDR1 SGHTA and CDR2 FQGNSA. The CDR3 length is 17 residues. V shed 0 bases, J shed 3 bases, and the junction held 10 bases outside the gene matches. Written as DNA, the CDR3 is TGTGCCAGCAGCTTAGCAAACCCAGCGGGGGCCTTCTACGAGCAGTACTTC. This sequence encodes CASSLANPAGAFYEQYF.

The chain has TRBV4-1 and TRBJ2-1, with D uncertain. Trimming removed 5 bases from V and 4 bases from J, with 24 bases in between. CDR1 is MGHRA and CDR2 is YSYEKL in the germline V gene. The CDR3 is 18 amino acids. DNA of the CDR3: TGCGCCAGCAGCGACCCCACGCCCGCCGTGGGGTTTTACAATGAGCAGTTCTTC. This translates into CASSDPTPAVGFYNEQFF.

This clone has a handful of counts. The chain employs TRBV7-9 and TRBJ2-2, with D maybe TRBD2 (7 bases). Trimming left V 11 bases short and J 1 base short, with 11 bases between. The CDR3 loop spans 13 amino acids. Germline CDR1 and CDR2: SEHNR and FQNEAQ (reference sequence). This chain's CDR3 is CAGEGQNTGELFF. The CDR3 bases are TGTGCCGGGGAGGGACAGAACACCGGGGAGCTGTTTTTT.

The chain has TRBV5-6 and TRBJ2-1; 7 bases agree with TRBD2. This CDR3 region has 16 residues. J was trimmed by 3 bases and V by 1 base; bases with no gene match: 7. The germline gives CDR1 SGHDT, CDR2 YYEEEE. The CDR3, as DNA: TGTGCCAGCAGCTTGAGGGCACTAGCGATCTACAATGAGCAGTTCTTC. This translates into CASSLRALAIYNEQFF.

The gene calls are TRBV15 and TRBJ1-1; D might be TRBD1 (6 bases). Germline loops: CDR1 LNHNV, CDR2 YYDKDF (reference sequence). V shed 1 base and J shed 1 base, with 10 bases lying between them. The CDR3 has 15 residues. CDR3 in amino acids: CATSRAAGENTEAFF. CDR3 sequence (DNA): TGTGCCACCAGCAGAGCGGCAGGGGAGAACACTGAAGCTTTCTTT.

The chain carries TRBV9 and TRBJ2-3, with TRBD2 matching over 9 bases. J was trimmed by 4 bases and V by 3 bases; bases with no gene match: 6. This CDR3 has 15 residues. Germline-derived CDR1 and CDR2 are SGDLS and YYNGEE. CDR3: CASSAMGLASDTQYF. CDR3 nucleotides: TGTGCCAGCAGCGCTATGGGACTAGCATCAGATACGCAGTATTTT.

This chain connects TRBV5-1 to TRBJ2-1; 8 bases map to TRBD1. Germline CDR1 and CDR2: SGHRS and YFSETQ. Trimming at V came to 7 bases and at J to 3 bases, leaving 3 bases not matched to a gene. CDR3 length: 13 residues. The CDR3 protein is CASFGQGYNEQFF. DNA for the CDR3: TGCGCCAGCTTTGGACAGGGCTACAATGAGCAGTTCTTC.

The rearrangement uses TRBV7-2 and TRBJ2-6, with TRBD1 matching 7 bases. The CDR3 loop spans 14 amino acids. The germline V gene has CDR1 SGHTA and CDR2 FQGNSA. The junction had 0 bases not matched to a gene; V was cut back by 4 bases and J by 3 bases. CDR3 bases: TGTGCCAGCAGCTACAGGGGTGGGGCCAACGTCCTGACTTTC. It yields the protein CASSYRGGANVLTF.

This chain connects TRBV7-2 to TRBJ2-1, with D perhaps TRBD2 (6 bases). Trimming left V 3 bases short and J 9 bases short, with 18 bases between. This CDR3 region has 15 residues. CDR1 and CDR2 (germline): SGHTA, FQGNSA. The CDR3 here is CASSFIREIPSEQFF. The CDR3, as DNA: TGTGCCAGCAGCTTTATACGGGAGATACCTAGTGAGCAGTTCTTC.

The V call is TRBV6-5, the J call TRBJ2-7; D remains unclear. The V end lost 7 bases, the J end lost 5 bases, and 18 bases lay between the germline ends. Germline V gene data show CDR1 as MNHEY and CDR2 as SVGAGI. This CDR3 is 14 amino acids long. This chain's CDR3 is CASISTKSRHEQYF. The CDR3 DNA follows: TGTGCCAGCATTAGTACGAAATCCCGGCACGAGCAGTACTTC.

The DNA of the CDR3 is TGTGCCAGCAGTACAGGGGGCACAGATACGCAGTATTTT. This codes for CASSTGGTDTQYF. The genes are TRBV27 and TRBJ2-3, with 7 bases identical to TRBD1. Germline V gives CDR1 MNHEY, CDR2 SMNVEV (reference sequence). The J segment lost 1 base and the V segment lost 5 bases, leaving 0 bases of the junction unmatched. The CDR3 contains 13 residues.

This chain uses TRBV20-1 with TRBJ2-3; TRBD1 is a possible D gene (5 bases). Germline CDR1 and CDR2: DFQATT and SNEGSKA (reference sequence). The V gene lost 6 bases and the J gene lost 4 bases, with 8 bases spanning the gap. The CDR3 runs 11 residues. CDR3 protein: CSARVADTQYF. The CDR3 DNA is TGCAGTGCCAGGGTGGCAGATACGCAGTATTTT.

V gene TRBV11-2 combines with J gene TRBJ2-7, with D maybe TRBD1 (6 bases). This CDR3 comprises 14 residues. The germline V and J ends were trimmed by 4 bases and 6 bases, with 16 bases remaining between them. Germline lookup yields CDR1 SGHAT and CDR2 FQNNGV. Written as DNA, the CDR3 is TGTGCCAGCAGCTCCTACAGGGATGGGGGCGAGCAGTACTTC. This translates into CASSSYRDGGEQYF.